Each of the 17 T cell receptor beta chains below was sequenced from the same sample in a study of blood T cells in healthy people across ages. Sample-barcoded 5' priming and a J-beta primer mix drove a second PCR of about 6 to 12 cycles. TCRdb redid the calling of the 5' RACE reads with MiXCR, one entry per CDR3 protein. The repertoire holds 800,000 to 950,000 distinct CDR3 sequences, with roughly 29% as singletons. The same data also contributed to another study, on T cells of mothers and their children.

The specimen was blood. These receptors were taken from a woman in her 40s in good health.

This clonotype showed up just a few times. This may be a read error, as it is one base from a much larger clone. V and J are TRBV20-1 and TRBJ2-7; perhaps TRBD1 as D (5 bases). Trimming shortened V by 5 bases and J by 7 bases, and 18 bases separated the two germline ends. The CDR3 runs 13 residues. The germline CDR1 and CDR2 sequences are DFQATT and SNEGSKA (reference sequence). CDR3 loop: CSAATAFYNEQYF. The CDR3 DNA reads TGCAGTGCTGCGACAGCCTTCTACAATGAGCAGTACTTC.

At least ten counts were recorded for this clonotype. The chain employs TRBV7-2 and TRBJ2-5; D is ambiguous. This CDR3 is 13 amino acids long. The germline V gene encodes CDR1 SGHTA and CDR2 FQGNSA. Deletions cut 5 bases from V and 5 bases from J, with 12 bases between. The CDR3, as DNA: TGTGCCAGCAGCCCCCCAAATGCGGAGACCCAGTACTTC. Translating gives CASSPPNAETQYF.

This chain uses TRBV7-9 with TRBJ1-1, with no clear D. CDR3 length equals 12 residues. Germline CDR1 and CDR2: SEHNR and FQNEAQ (reference sequence). With 5 bases removed from V and 6 bases from J, the gap between germline ends came to 10 bases. CDR3 coding DNA: TGTGCCAGCAGCCCTACAGTCCCTGAAGCTTTCTTT. Its protein is CASSPTVPEAFF. Variable domain in full (rest from reference TRBV7-9 and TRBJ1-1): DTGVSQNPRHKITKRGQNVTFRCDPISEHNRLYWYRQTLGQGPEFLTYFQNEAQLEKSRLLSDRFSAERPKGSFSTLEIQRTEQGDSAMYLCASSPTVPEAFFGQGTRLTVV.

This clonotype has just a few counts. The junction differs from germline at one of its ends, possibly a read error. The chain couples TRBV18 to TRBJ2-5; D is possibly TRBD2 (6 bases). The CDR3 length is 14 residues. CDR1 and CDR2 (germline): KGHSH, LQKENI. The CDR3, as DNA: TGTGCCGGCTCACCGGAGGGGTACCAAGAGACCCAGTACTTC. Protein: CAGSPEGYQETQYF.

This chain uses TRBV20-1 with TRBJ2-1, with D perhaps TRBD1 (5 bases). Trimming took off 8 bases at V and 3 bases at J, with 8 bases between the two ends. The germline V gene encodes CDR1 DFQATT and CDR2 SNEGSKA (reference sequence). The CDR3 is 11 residues long. The CDR3 sequence: CSPDSYNEQFF. In DNA form, the CDR3 reads TGCAGTCCAGACAGCTACAATGAGCAGTTCTTC.

This clonotype was recorded a few times. The CDR3 nucleotides are TGCGCCAGCAGCTTGCCGGGACTAGCGGGGGGCAGCTCCTACAATGAGCAGTTCTTC. Protein: CASSLPGLAGGSSYNEQFF. V usage is TRBV5-1 and J usage is TRBJ2-1; 15 bases agree with TRBD2. After removal of 1 base from V and 0 bases from J, the junction contained 5 bases not matched to a gene. The germline gives CDR1 SGHRS, CDR2 YFSETQ. The CDR3 loop spans 19 amino acids.

With respect to this clonotype: The junction and the germline gene differ at one end; a read error may be behind it. This chain links TRBV7-6 with TRBJ2-5, with D perhaps matching TRBD1 (6 bases). The germline V gene has CDR1 SGHVS and CDR2 FNYEAQ. There are 13 residues in the CDR3. As DNA, the CDR3 is TGTGCCAGCAACTTGAACAGGGTGAAGACCCAGTACTTT. It is translated as CASNLNRVKTQYF.

The chain carries TRBV7-2 and TRBJ2-2; D call uncertain. Germline V gene data show CDR1 as SGHTA and CDR2 as FQGNSA. The CDR3 has 13 amino acids. Trimming stripped 4 bases from V and 6 bases from J, with 9 bases between. CDR3 nucleotides: TGTGCCAGCAGCTCCGCACCCCCCGGGGAGCTGTTTTTT. Its translation: CASSSAPPGELFF.

The rearrangement links TRBV24-1 to TRBJ1-1; D remains unclear. CDR1 KGHDR and CDR2 SFDVKD come from the germline V gene. The CDR3 loop spans 14 amino acids. Trimming shortened V by 6 bases and J by 5 bases, and 15 bases separated the two germline ends. The CDR3 here is CATSPGPLRTEAFF. Here the CDR3 DNA reads TGTGCCACCAGTCCCGGGCCCTTGAGGACTGAAGCTTTCTTT.

The chain carries TRBV12-3 or TRBV12-4 and TRBJ2-3; TRBD2 matches 8 bases. This CDR3 region has 16 residues. After removal of 5 bases from V and 3 bases from J, the junction contained 10 bases not matched to a gene. The chain's CDR3 is CASSDSGGLRTDTQYF. CDR3 in DNA: TGTGCCAGCAGTGACTCGGGGGGGCTGCGAACAGATACGCAGTATTTT.

The chain has TRBV5-1 and TRBJ2-5; no reliable D call. This CDR3 is 13 amino acids long. With 2 bases removed from V and 1 base from J, the gap between germline ends came to 6 bases. Germline lookup yields CDR1 SGHRS and CDR2 YFSETQ. The CDR3 sequence: CASSFASQETQYF. The CDR3 bases are TGCGCCAGCAGCTTCGCGTCCCAAGAGACCCAGTACTTC.

In this sample, this clonotype turned up a few times. A read error may explain this, as a much larger clone is one base away. V gene TRBV9 combines with J gene TRBJ2-7; D might be TRBD2 (7 bases). V lost 3 bases to trimming and J lost 5 bases, with 15 bases between them. The CDR3 is 14 residues long. CDR1 is SGDLS and CDR2 is YYNGEE in the germline V gene. The CDR3 is CASSGVGGPNEQYF. The CDR3, as DNA: TGTGCCAGCAGCGGTGTCGGGGGGCCCAACGAGCAGTACTTC.

This clonotype was seen more than once but under ten times. The chain joins TRBV27 to TRBJ2-1; tentatively, D is TRBD2 (5 bases). The CDR3 sequence is 17 residues long. CDR1 MNHEY and CDR2 SMNVEV come from the germline V gene (reference sequence). With 6 bases removed from V and 6 bases from J, the gap between germline ends came to 24 bases. For the CDR3, the DNA is TGTGCCAGCAGGACAAACTCACTAGTTACGGGCCTCAATGAGCAGTTCTTC. Residues: CASRTNSLVTGLNEQFF.

This clonotype was recorded many times. The chain combines TRBV6-6 with TRBJ2-5; no clear D. This CDR3 is built from 15 residues. The germline V gene encodes CDR1 MNHNY and CDR2 SVGAGI (reference sequence). The V end was cut by 5 bases, the J end by 2 bases, with 15 bases between. CDR3 nucleotide sequence: TGTGCCAGCAGTGTCCCCTCGTCAGATCAAGAGACCCAGTACTTC. Translating it yields CASSVPSSDQETQYF.

This clonotype was seen repeatedly, ten times or more. The V gene is TRBV5-1, the J gene TRBJ2-7, with D possibly TRBD1 on 7 matching bases. The CDR3 totals 16 residues. Trimming left V 4 bases short and J 0 bases short, with 17 bases between. Per the germline V gene, CDR1 is SGHRS and CDR2 is YFSETQ. Here the CDR3 DNA reads TGCGCCAGCAGCCCTCCGGGACAGCGGGCCTCCTACGAGCAGTACTTC. Its protein product is CASSPPGQRASYEQYF. The whole variable domain, filled in from reference TRBV5-1 and TRBJ2-7, reads KAGVTQTPRYLIKTRGQQVTLSCSPISGHRSVSWYQQTPGQGLQFLFEYFSETQRNKGNFPGRFSGRQFSNSRSEMNVSTLELGDSALYLCASSPPGQRASYEQYFGPGTRLTVT.

This clonotype was counted only a few times. One junction end disagrees with the germline gene, perhaps due to a read error. The V and J genes are TRBV4-3 and TRBJ2-4; the match to TRBD1 covers 7 bases. This CDR3 contains 13 residues. The germline V gene has CDR1 LGHNA and CDR2 YSLEER. DNA of the CDR3: TGCGCCAGCAGCCCGGGACAGACGAACATTCGGTACTTC. Protein: CASSPGQTNIRYF.

This clonotype was observed many times. The V and J genes are TRBV29-1 and TRBJ2-3; 7 bases line up with TRBD2. Trimming removed 0 bases from V and 3 bases from J; junction bases left unmatched: 0. The CDR3 has 13 residues. Per germline, CDR1 SQVTM and CDR2 ANQGSEA. The CDR3 DNA sequence: TGCAGCGTTGAAGAGGGAGGGACAGATACGCAGTATTTT. Translating gives CSVEEGGTDTQYF.